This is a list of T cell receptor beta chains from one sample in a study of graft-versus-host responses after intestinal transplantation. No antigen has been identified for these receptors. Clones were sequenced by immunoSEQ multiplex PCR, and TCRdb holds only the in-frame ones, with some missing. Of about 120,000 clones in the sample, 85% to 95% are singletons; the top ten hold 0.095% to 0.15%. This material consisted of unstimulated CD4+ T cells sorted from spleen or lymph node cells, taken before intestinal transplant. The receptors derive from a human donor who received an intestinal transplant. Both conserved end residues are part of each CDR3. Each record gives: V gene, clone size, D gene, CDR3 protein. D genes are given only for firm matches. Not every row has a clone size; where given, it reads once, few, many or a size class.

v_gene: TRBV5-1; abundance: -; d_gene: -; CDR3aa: CASSLVGSQETQYF
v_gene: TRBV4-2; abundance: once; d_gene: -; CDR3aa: CASSQEDEQYF
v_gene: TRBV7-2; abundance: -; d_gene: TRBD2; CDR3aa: CASSLGLARGEQYF
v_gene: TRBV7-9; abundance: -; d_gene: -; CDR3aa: CASSSRTAQETQYF
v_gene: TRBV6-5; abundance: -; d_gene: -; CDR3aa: CASSYWGESGVEQYF
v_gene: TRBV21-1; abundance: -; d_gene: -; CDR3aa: CASSKDGQRETQYF
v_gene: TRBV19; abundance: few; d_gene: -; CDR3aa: CASSIGYEQYF
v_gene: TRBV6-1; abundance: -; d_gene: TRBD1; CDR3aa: CASSETGTGRREQYF
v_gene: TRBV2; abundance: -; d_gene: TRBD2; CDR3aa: CASSVYLAGYNEQFF
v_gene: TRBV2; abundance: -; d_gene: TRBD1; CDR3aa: CASSEAVTGGPEAFF
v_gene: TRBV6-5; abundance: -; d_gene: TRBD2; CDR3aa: CASTNLAGGPYEQYF
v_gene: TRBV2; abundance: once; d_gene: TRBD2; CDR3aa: CASSVLSGRGGELFF
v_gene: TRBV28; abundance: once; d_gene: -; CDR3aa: CASREWGVGYNEQFF
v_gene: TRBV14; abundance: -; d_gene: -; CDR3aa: CASSLPRDTPQETQYF
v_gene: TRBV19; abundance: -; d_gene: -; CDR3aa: CASSIKTAAGNTIYF
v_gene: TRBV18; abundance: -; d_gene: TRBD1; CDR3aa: CASSPGQVIAEQFF
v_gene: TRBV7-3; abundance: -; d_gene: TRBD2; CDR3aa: CASSLSLAGTDTQYF
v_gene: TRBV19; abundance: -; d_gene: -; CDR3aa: CASSPSRAGKGREKLFF
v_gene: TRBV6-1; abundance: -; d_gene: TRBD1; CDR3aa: CASHLDRDVAEAFF
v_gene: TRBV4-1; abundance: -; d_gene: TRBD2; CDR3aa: CASSQEVRASGDYEQYF
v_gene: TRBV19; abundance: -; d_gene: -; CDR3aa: CASSRVSNSNEQFF
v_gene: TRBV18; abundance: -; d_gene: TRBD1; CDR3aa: CASSPGTATDTQYF
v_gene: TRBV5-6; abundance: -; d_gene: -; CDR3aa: CASSLERRSNQETQYF
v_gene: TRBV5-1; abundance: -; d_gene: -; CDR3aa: CASSLGGGRETQYF
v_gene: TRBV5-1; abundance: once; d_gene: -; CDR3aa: CASSLVGGHEQFF
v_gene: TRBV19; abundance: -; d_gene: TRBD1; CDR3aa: CASSPQDRGRQPQHF
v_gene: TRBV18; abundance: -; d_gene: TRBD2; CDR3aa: CASSRTSGIYEQYF
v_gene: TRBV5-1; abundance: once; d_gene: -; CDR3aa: CASSRRETQYF
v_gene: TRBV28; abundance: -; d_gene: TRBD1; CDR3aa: CASTAGGFQQPQHF
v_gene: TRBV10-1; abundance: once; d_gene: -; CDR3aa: CASSEGVETEAFF
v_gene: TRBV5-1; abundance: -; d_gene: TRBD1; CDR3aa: CASSHDRATDTQYF
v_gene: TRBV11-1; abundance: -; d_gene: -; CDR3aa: CASSLGGAGGTQYF
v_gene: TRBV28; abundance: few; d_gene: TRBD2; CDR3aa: CASRIGGGSFSGYEQYF
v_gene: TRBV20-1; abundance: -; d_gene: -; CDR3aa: CSASPYGYTF
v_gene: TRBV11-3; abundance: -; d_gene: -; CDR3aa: CASSLGGGDGANVLTF